This is a list of T cell receptor beta chains from one sample in a study of regulatory T cells in long-lasting Graves disease. TCRdb re-called the multiplex PCR reads with MiXCR, one entry per CDR3 protein. The profile shows about 400,000 distinct CDR3 sequences, 20% of them singletons. The sample in question was peripheral blood mononuclear cells (PBMCs), obtained when the disease was refractory, from a patient treated with antithyroid drugs. Source of these receptors: a female donor with Graves disease. Both conserved end residues are part of each CDR3. The D gene is left open where the match is weak. Clone size is given for some rows only: seen once, a few or many times, or a class if the clone is expanded.

j_call clone_size v_call d_call cdr3_aa cdr3_nt
TRBJ1-1 few TRBV6-5 TRBD1 CASSSRGQVNTEAFF TGTGCCAGCAGTTCCCGCGGACAGGTGAACACTGAAGCTTTCTTT
TRBJ2-5 - TRBV4-3 - CASSQDQIGGVWEETQYF TGCGCCAGCAGCCAAGATCAAATCGGGGGCGTATGGGAAGAGACCCAGTACTTC
TRBJ2-2 many TRBV28 TRBD2 CASSLYLTFGLAEAGNTGELFF TGTGCCAGCAGTTTGTATCTGACGTTTGGACTAGCAGAGGCAGGCAACACCGGGGAGCTGTTTTTT
TRBJ2-7 - TRBV6-1 TRBD2 CASRSGTSGLYEQYF TGTGCCAGCAGATCCGGGACTAGCGGCCTCTACGAGCAGTACTTC
TRBJ1-1 few TRBV12-3/TRBV12-4 TRBD1 CASSLTNRGNTEAFF TGTGCCAGCAGTTTAACGAACAGGGGGAACACTGAAGCTTTCTTT
TRBJ2-7 many TRBV6-1 - CASTKVGEQYF TGTGCCAGCACCAAGGTGGGAGAGCAGTACTTC
TRBJ1-3 few TRBV6-1 - CASSKYTPTGSSGNTIYF TGTGCCAGCAGCAAATACACGCCAACAGGTTCCTCTGGAAACACCATATATTTT
TRBJ2-2 few TRBV28 TRBD1 CASSWTGAGELFF TGTGCCAGCAGTTGGACAGGGGCCGGGGAGCTGTTTTTT
TRBJ2-7 few TRBV20-1 - CSAIPVGYYEQYF TGCAGTGCCATACCCGTCGGGTATTACGAGCAGTACTTC
TRBJ2-5 few TRBV6-1 - CASSTTGHKETQYF TGTGCCAGCAGTACCACAGGACATAAAGAGACCCAGTACTTC
TRBJ2-6 - TRBV29-1 - CSVDAGANVLTF TGCAGCGTTGACGCCGGGGCCAACGTCCTGACTTTC
TRBJ1-2 - TRBV10-3 TRBD1 CAISRTGGRDGYTF TGTGCCATCAGTCGGACAGGGGGTAGAGATGGCTACACCTTC
TRBJ2-1 - TRBV12-3/TRBV12-4 - CASSYPPRLASYNEQFF TGTGCCAGCAGTTATCCACCGCGGCTAGCGAGCTACAATGAGCAGTTCTTC
TRBJ1-1 many TRBV6-1 - CASRIQGVITEAFF TGTGCCAGCAGAATACAGGGAGTGATCACTGAAGCTTTCTTT
TRBJ2-5 - TRBV5-1 - CASRGFDKETQYF TGCGCCAGCAGAGGATTCGATAAAGAGACCCAGTACTTC
TRBJ1-1 few TRBV9 TRBD1 CASSATTGVGTEAFF TGTGCCAGCAGCGCTACGACAGGGGTAGGCACTGAAGCTTTCTTT
TRBJ2-7 many TRBV11-3 - CASSFPQF TGTGCCAGCAGCTTCCCCCAATTC
TRBJ1-1 - TRBV4-3 - CASSQDLAGHGSEAFF TGCGCCAGCAGCCAAGATCTCGCAGGACACGGATCTGAAGCTTTCTTT
TRBJ2-6 few TRBV12-3/TRBV12-4 - CASSLEGVRSGANVLTF TGTGCCAGCAGTTTAGAGGGGGTTCGTTCTGGGGCCAACGTCCTGACTTTC
TRBJ2-5 many TRBV7-8 TRBD1 CASSLGQGAYQETQYF TGTGCCAGCAGCTTAGGCCAGGGGGCGTACCAAGAGACCCAGTACTTC
TRBJ2-7 few TRBV7-9 - CASSLINGEQYF TGTGCCAGCAGCTTAATAAATGGAGAGCAGTACTTC
TRBJ2-1 - TRBV11-2 TRBD2 CASTKSGDSYNEQFF TGTGCCAGCACCAAGAGCGGGGACTCCTACAATGAGCAGTTCTTC
TRBJ1-3 few TRBV5-1 - CASSLATGSTDTIYF TGCGCCAGCAGCTTGGCCACGGGGTCGACAGACACCATATATTTT
TRBJ2-7 - TRBV12-5 - CASGLALYEQYF TGTGCTAGTGGTTTGGCCCTCTACGAGCAGTACTTC
TRBJ2-2 many TRBV12-3/TRBV12-4 - CASSLIHPGELFF TGTGCCAGCAGTTTGATTCATCCCGGGGAGCTGTTTTTT
TRBJ2-1 few TRBV12-3/TRBV12-4 - CASTPPSTSYNEQFF TGTGCCAGCACACCTCCTAGCACAAGCTACAATGAGCAGTTCTTC